One T cell receptor (beta chain) is described in this entry. Other nucleotide sequences in the sample specify the same CDR3. These data originate in a study of blood T cell repertoires in COVID-19. Study-wide context: Specimens from acute and convalescent COVID-19 originated in the United States, Italy and Spain.

V lost 4 bases and J lost 0, with 11 bases in between. CDR1 and CDR2 from the germline V gene are SGHRS and YFSETQ. CDR3 length equals 15 residues. Per the original data handling: Estimation of nucleated cell counts was performed using reference gene primer amplification. The table came from immunoSEQ multiplex PCR; TCRdb's copy has only in-frame clones and leaves some out. V and J calls and clone size follow that table, whereas D and trimming were derived from the DNA. The sample carries fewer than 250,000 clones, 80% to 90% recorded once. Sample: peripheral blood. The J gene is TRBJ1-3, the V gene TRBV5-1; a weak D match, TRBD1 (6 bases). The clonotype originates from a man aged 25 to 45 with acute or convalescent COVID-19. CDR3 amino acids: CASSPGEPSGNTIYF. The CDR3 nucleotides are TGCGCCAGCAGCCCAGGGGAGCCCTCTGGAAACACCATATATTTT.